This T cell receptor (beta chain) was obtained from a study of PD-L1 blockade in urothelial cancer. Study-level background: Prior exposure to chemotherapy in patients amounted to 0 to 3 regimens received.

This clone was observed a single time. Its antigen is currently unknown. Germline V gene lookup returns CDR1 GTSNPN and CDR2 SVGIG (reference sequence). The CDR3 runs 12 residues. Deletions cut 4 bases from V and 2 bases from J, with 6 bases between. Study-wide points: Below-median TCR clonality that was measured in pretreatment blood predicted better survival.

Time point of the sample: pretreatment peripheral blood. TCRdb's copy holds only in-frame clones and misses some; the assay was immunoSEQ multiplex PCR. The sample shows around 130,000 clones, approximately 84% of them seen only once. The gene calls are TRBV30 and TRBJ1-3; D remains ambiguous. Source: PBMCs, taken around atezolizumab (anti-PD-L1) treatment. The TCR comes from a man aged 50-60 years with urothelial cancer. The CDR3 bases are TGTGCCTGGACCCTTACTGGAAACACCATATATTTT. Protein sequence: CAWTLTGNTIYF.